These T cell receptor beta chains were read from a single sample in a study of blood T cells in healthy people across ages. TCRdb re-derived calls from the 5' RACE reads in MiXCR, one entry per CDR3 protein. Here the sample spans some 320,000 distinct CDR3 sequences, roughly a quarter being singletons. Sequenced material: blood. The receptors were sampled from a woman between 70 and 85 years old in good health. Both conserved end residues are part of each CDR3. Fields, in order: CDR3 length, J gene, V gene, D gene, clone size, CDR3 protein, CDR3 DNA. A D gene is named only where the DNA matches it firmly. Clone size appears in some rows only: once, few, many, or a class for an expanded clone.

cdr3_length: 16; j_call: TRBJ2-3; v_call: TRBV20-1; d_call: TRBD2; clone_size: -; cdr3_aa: CSASMFSGSPTYTQYF; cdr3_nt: TGCAGTGCTAGTATGTTTAGCGGGAGTCCCACTTATACGCAGTATTTT
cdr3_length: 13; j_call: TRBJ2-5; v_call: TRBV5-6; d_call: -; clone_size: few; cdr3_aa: CASSLPHQETQYF; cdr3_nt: TGTGCCAGCAGCTTGCCCCACCAAGAGACCCAGTACTTC
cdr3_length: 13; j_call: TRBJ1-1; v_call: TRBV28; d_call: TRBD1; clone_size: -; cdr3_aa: CASGGTGVIVAFF; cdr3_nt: TGTGCCAGCGGAGGGACAGGGGTCATCGTAGCTTTCTTT
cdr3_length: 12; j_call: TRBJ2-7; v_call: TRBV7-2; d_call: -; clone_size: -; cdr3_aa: CASSLTLTEQYF; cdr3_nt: TGTGCCAGCAGCTTAACCCTCACCGAGCAGTACTTC
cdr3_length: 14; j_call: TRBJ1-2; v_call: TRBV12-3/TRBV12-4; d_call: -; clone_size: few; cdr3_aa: CASTAGHQLDGYTF; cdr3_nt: TGTGCCAGCACGGCTGGACACCAACTTGATGGCTACACCTTC
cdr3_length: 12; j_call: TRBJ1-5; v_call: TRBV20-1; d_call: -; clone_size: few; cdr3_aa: CSAADGYQPQHF; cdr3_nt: TGCAGTGCTGCGGACGGTTATCAGCCCCAGCATTTT
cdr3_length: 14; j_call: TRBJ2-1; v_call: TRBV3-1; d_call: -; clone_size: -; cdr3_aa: CASSQKGAYNEQFF; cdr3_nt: TGTGCCAGCAGCCAAAAGGGGGCCTACAATGAGCAGTTCTTC
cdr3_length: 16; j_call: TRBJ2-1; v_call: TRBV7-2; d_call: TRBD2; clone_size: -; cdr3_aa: CASSPRSSGTHNEQFF; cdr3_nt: TGTGCCAGCAGCCCAAGATCTAGCGGCACTCACAATGAGCAGTTCTTC
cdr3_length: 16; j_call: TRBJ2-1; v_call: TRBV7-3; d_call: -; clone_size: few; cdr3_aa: CASSLSSAPSYNEQFF; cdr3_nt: TGTGCCAGCAGCTTAAGCAGTGCACCTTCCTACAATGAGCAGTTCTTC
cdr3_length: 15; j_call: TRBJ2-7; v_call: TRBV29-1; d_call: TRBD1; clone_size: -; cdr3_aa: CSVGTGTGGVNEQYF; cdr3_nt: TGCAGCGTTGGAACCGGGACAGGGGGGGTCAACGAGCAGTACTTC
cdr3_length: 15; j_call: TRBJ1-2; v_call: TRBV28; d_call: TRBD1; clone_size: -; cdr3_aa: CASSQGDRRSIGYTF; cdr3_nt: TGTGCCAGCAGTCAGGGGGACAGGAGATCCATAGGCTACACCTTC
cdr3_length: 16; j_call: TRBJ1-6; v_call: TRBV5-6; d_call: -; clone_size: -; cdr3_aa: CASSWRGGGYNSPLHF; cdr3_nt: TGTGCCAGCAGCTGGCGTGGAGGCGGCTATAATTCACCCCTCCACTTT
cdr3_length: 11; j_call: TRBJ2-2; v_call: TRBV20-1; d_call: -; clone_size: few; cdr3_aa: CSVENTGELFF; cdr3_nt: TGCAGTGTCGAGAACACCGGGGAGCTGTTTTTT
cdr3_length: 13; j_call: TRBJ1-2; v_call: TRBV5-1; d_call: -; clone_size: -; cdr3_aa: CASSLDLDYGYTF; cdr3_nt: TGCGCCAGCAGCTTGGATCTGGACTATGGCTACACCTTC
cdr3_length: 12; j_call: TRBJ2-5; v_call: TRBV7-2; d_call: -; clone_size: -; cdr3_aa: CASSLDAGTQYF; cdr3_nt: TGTGCCAGCAGCTTAGATGCGGGAACCCAGTACTTT
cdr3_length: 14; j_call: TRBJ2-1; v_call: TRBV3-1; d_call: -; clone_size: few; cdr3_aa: CASSPLSIYNEQFF; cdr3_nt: TGTGCCAGCAGCCCGCTCTCCATCTACAATGAGCAGTTCTTC
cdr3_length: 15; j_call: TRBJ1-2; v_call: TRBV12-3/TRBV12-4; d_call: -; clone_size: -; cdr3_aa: CASRPGRGRLYGYTF; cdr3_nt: TGTGCCAGCAGGCCGGGGCGGGGACGCCTCTATGGCTACACCTTC
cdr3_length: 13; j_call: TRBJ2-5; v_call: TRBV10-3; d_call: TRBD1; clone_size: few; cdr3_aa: CAISTGGQETQYF; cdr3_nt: TGTGCCATCAGCACAGGGGGACAAGAGACCCAGTACTTC
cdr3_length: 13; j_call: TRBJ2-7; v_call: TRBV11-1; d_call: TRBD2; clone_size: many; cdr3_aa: CASSRSGNYEQYF; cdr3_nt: TGTGCCAGCAGTCGTAGCGGGAACTACGAGCAGTACTTC
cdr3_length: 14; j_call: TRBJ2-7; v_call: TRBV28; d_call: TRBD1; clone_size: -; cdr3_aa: CASTLPGTGGEQYF; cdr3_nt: TGTGCCAGCACCCTCCCGGGGACAGGTGGGGAGCAGTACTTC
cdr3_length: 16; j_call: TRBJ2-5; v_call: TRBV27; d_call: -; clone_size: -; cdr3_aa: CASSSSVNRVQETQYF; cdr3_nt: TGTGCCAGCAGTTCTTCCGTTAACAGGGTCCAAGAGACCCAGTACTTC
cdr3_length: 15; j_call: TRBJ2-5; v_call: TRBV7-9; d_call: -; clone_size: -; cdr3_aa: CASSLLAASQETQYF; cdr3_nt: TGTGCCAGCAGCTTATTGGCAGCCTCCCAAGAGACCCAGTACTTC
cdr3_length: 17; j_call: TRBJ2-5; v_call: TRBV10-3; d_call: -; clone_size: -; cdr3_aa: CAISGGKSTGIQETQYF; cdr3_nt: TGTGCCATCAGTGGCGGTAAGAGCACAGGTATACAAGAGACCCAGTACTTC
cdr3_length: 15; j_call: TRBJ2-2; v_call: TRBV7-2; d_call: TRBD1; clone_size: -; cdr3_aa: CASSFNRGQGGELFF; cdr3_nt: TGTGCCAGCAGCTTCAACAGGGGGCAAGGCGGGGAGCTGTTTTTT
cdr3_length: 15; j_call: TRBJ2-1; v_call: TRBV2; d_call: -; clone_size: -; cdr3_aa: CASSERGGNYNEQFF; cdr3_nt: TGTGCCAGCAGTGAGAGGGGGGGCAACTACAATGAGCAGTTCTTC
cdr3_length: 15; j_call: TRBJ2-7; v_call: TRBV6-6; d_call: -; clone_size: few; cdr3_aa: CASSFSVGSIYEQYF; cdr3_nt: TGTGCCAGCAGTTTCTCCGTTGGGTCCATCTACGAGCAGTACTTC
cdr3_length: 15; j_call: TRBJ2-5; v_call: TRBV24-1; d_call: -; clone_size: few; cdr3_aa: CATSDQQGDQETQYF; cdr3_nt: TGTGCCACCAGTGATCAACAGGGTGACCAAGAGACCCAGTACTTC
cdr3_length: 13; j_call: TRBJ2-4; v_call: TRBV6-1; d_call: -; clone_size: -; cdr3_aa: CASFSSLGDIQYF; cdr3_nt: TGTGCCAGCTTTAGCTCCCTAGGAGACATTCAGTACTTC
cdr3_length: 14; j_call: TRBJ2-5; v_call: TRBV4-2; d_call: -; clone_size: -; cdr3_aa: CASSQAGGHETQYF; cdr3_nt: TGTGCCAGCAGCCAAGCTGGAGGGCATGAGACCCAGTACTTC
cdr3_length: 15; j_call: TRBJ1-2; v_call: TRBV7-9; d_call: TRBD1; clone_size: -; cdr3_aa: CASSRTPGQIYGYTF; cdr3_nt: TGTGCCAGCAGCCGGACTCCGGGACAGATCTATGGCTACACCTTC
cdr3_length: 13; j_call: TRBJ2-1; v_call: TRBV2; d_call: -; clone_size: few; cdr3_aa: CASSGSLYNEQFF; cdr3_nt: TGTGCCAGCAGTGGAAGTCTCTACAATGAGCAGTTCTTC
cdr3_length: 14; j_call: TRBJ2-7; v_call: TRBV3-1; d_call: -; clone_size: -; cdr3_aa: CASSPRHDSYEQYF; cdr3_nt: TGTGCCAGCAGCCCGAGACACGACTCCTACGAGCAGTACTTC
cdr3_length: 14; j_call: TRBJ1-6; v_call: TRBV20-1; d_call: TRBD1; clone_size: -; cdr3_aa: CSAPAGQENSPLHF; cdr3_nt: TGCAGTGCCCCCGCGGGACAGGAGAATTCACCCCTCCACTTT
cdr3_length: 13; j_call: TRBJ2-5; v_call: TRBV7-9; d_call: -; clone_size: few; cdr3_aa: CASSFLGQETQYF; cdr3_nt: TGTGCCAGCAGCTTTTTGGGACAAGAGACCCAGTACTTC
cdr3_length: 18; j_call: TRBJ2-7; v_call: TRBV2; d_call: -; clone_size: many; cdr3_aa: CASRARPGSLRREYEQYF; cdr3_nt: TGTGCCAGCAGGGCTCGACCGGGAAGCTTGAGGAGGGAATACGAGCAGTACTTC
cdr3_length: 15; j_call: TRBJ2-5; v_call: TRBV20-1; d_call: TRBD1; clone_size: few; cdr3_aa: CSVTPGTGGQETQYF; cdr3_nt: TGCAGTGTTACACCGGGGACAGGGGGACAAGAGACCCAGTACTTC
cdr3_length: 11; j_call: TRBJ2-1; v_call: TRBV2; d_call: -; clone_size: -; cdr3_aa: CASSVLNEQFF; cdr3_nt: TGTGCCAGCAGTGTACTCAATGAGCAGTTCTTC
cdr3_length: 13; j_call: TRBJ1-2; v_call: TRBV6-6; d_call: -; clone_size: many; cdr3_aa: CASSYDFNYGYTF; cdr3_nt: TGTGCCAGCAGTTACGACTTTAACTATGGCTACACCTTC
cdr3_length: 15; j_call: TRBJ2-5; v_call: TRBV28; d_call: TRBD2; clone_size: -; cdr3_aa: CASSPPGLARETQYF; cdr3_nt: TGTGCCAGCAGTCCGCCGGGACTAGCGAGGGAGACCCAGTACTTC
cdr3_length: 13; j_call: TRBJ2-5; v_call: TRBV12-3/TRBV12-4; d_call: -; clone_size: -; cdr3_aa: CASSFYSQETQYF; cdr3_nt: TGTGCCAGCAGTTTTTACTCCCAAGAGACCCAGTACTTC
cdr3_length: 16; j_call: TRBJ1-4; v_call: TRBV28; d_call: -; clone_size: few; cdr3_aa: CASSTSGGWRTEKLFF; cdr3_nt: TGTGCCAGCAGCACCTCCGGGGGATGGAGGACTGAAAAACTGTTTTTT
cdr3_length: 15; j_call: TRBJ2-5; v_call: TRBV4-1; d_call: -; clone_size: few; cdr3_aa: CASSQAWVVSETQYF; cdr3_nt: TGCGCCAGCAGCCAAGCTTGGGTAGTAAGTGAGACCCAGTACTTC
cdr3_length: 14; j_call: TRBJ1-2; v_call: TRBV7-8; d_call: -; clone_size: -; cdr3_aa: CASSLLAGANGYTF; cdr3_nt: TGTGCCAGCAGCTTACTTGCCGGGGCGAATGGCTACACCTTC
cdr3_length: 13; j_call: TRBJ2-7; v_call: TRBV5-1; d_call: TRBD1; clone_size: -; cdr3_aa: CASGTGLTYEQYF; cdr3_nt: TGCGCCAGCGGGACAGGGTTAACCTACGAGCAGTACTTC
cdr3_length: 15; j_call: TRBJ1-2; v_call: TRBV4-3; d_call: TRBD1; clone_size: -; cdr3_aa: CASSQDRGRDYGYTF; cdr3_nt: TGCGCCAGCAGCCAAGATAGGGGGCGGGACTATGGCTACACCTTC
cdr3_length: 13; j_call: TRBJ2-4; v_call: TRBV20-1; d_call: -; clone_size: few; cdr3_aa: CSARVADRVVQYF; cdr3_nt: TGCAGTGCTAGAGTAGCGGATAGAGTGGTTCAGTACTTC
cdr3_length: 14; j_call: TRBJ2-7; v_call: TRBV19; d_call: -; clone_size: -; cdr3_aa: CASSIMGASYEQYF; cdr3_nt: TGTGCCAGTAGTATAATGGGGGCCTCCTACGAGCAGTACTTC
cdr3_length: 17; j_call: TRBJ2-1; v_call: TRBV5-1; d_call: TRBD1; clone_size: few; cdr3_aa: CASKSQPGTGSYNEQFF; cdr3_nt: TGCGCCAGTAAATCACAACCCGGGACAGGCTCCTACAATGAGCAGTTCTTC
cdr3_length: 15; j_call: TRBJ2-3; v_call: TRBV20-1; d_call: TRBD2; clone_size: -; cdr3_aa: CSALTSGPRTDTQYF; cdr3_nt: TGCAGTGCTTTGACTAGCGGGCCCCGCACAGATACGCAGTATTTT
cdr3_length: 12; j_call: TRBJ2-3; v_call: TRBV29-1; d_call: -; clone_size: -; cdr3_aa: CSAPGWGDTQYF; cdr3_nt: TGCAGCGCCCCTGGGTGGGGTGATACGCAGTATTTT
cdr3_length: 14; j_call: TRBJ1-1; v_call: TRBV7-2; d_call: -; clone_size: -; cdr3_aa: CASSLAGRGGEAFF; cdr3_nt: TGTGCCAGCAGCTTAGCGGGACGGGGGGGAGAAGCTTTCTTT
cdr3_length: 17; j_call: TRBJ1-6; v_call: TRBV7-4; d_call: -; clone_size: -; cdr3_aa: CASSFSSKSSYNSPLHF; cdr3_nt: TGTGCCAGCAGCTTTAGTTCTAAAAGCTCCTATAATTCACCCCTCCACTTT
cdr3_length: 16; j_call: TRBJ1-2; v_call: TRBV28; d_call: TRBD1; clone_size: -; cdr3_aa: CASSPRTGEFLYGYTF; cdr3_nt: TGTGCCAGCAGTCCCCGGACAGGGGAGTTCCTCTATGGCTACACCTTC